This note documents a single T cell receptor beta chain sequence. Its specificity is unknown. The PCR contained 60 Vbeta and 13 Jbeta primers. In the original processing: The authors later counted some 76 million unique TCR beta chains, roughly 11 million of them shared. Using immunoSEQ multiplex PCR, the repertoire was profiled, and TCRdb retains in-frame clones only, with some absent. Clonal size and the V and J genes are those of that table, whereas D and trimming came from the DNA. This table has over 80,000 clones, over 75% appearing once. The data are from a study of cytomegalovirus exposure and HLA in healthy donors. General study results and limits: Later on, an analysis showed TCR association rates differing by HLA locus, with DRB1 the most and HLA-C the fewest. Later analysis identified a missense DCLRE1C variant that was linked to TCR beta V- and J-gene trimming.

The germline V and J ends were trimmed by 5 bases and 5 bases, with 12 bases remaining between them. The CDR3 totals 13 residues. The germline V gene has CDR1 SGHAT and CDR2 FQDESV (reference sequence). The receptor's source is a man aged 45-65 years in good health and CMV-seronegative. This chain connects TRBV11-1 to TRBJ1-2; D possibly corresponds to TRBD1 (5 bases). The source material was PBMCs. CDR3 sequence: CASSPGVGYGYTF. CDR3 DNA: TGTGCCAGCAGCCCGGGGGTCGGTTATGGCTACACCTTC.